This entry lists 9 T cell receptor beta chains sequenced from one sample in a study of monozygotic twins with inflammatory bowel disease. TCRdb derives one entry per CDR3 protein from the 5' RACE reads, leaving out DNA. The sample data list 420,000 or so distinct CDR3 sequences. Sequences were obtained from blood. The source is a human donor with ulcerative colitis or Crohn's disease, or a healthy co-twin of an affected twin (not recorded which).

The chain recombines TRBV20-1 with TRBJ1-6. The length of the CDR3 is 15 residues. Per the germline V gene, CDR1 is DFQATT and CDR2 is SNEGSKA (reference sequence). This chain's CDR3 is CSARVGPLNNSPLHF.

The J gene is TRBJ2-1, the V gene TRBV5-6; TCRdb lists TRBD2, though no DNA is available to test this call. The length of the CDR3 is 15 residues. Germline CDR1 SGHDT, CDR2 YYEEEE. The CDR3 is CASRAGTSVPLWQFF.

The chain recombines TRBV7-3 with TRBJ2-2; TCRdb calls TRBD2, which cannot be checked without DNA. The CDR3 loop spans 14 amino acids. CDR1 is SGHTA, CDR2 FQGTGA, per germline. This CDR3 is CASSFSRATGELFF.

The J gene is TRBJ1-1, the V gene TRBV19. Germline CDR1 is LNHDA and CDR2 is SQIVND (reference sequence). The CDR3 loop spans 11 amino acids. The CDR3 spells CARSEDPEAFF. Filled out from reference TRBV19 and TRBJ1-1, the complete variable domain reads DGGITQSPKYLFRKEGQNVTLSCEQNLNHDAMYWYRQDPGQGLRLIYYSQIVNDFQKGDIAEGYSVSREKKESFPLTVTSAQKNPTAFYLCARSEDPEAFFGQGTRLTVV.

The chain recombines TRBV10-3 with TRBJ1-5. Germline lookup yields CDR1 ENHRY and CDR2 SYGVKD. The CDR3 runs to 12 residues. CDR3: CAISEPNQPQHF.

CDR3 in amino acids: CASSRGGDTEAFF. The V call is TRBV2, the J call TRBJ1-1; TCRdb's D call, TRBD1, is unchecked because there is no DNA. This CDR3 has 13 amino acids. Germline loops: CDR1 SNHLY, CDR2 FYNNEI. Full variable domain (rest looked up from reference TRBV2 and TRBJ1-1): EPEVTQTPSHQVTQMGQEVILRCVPISNHLYFYWYRQILGQKVEFLVSFYNNEISEKSEIFDDQFSVERPDGSNFTLKIRSTKLEDSAMYFCASSRGGDTEAFFGQGTRLTVV.

J is TRBJ1-2 and V is TRBV6-1; with no DNA, the TCRdb D assignment of TRBD1 cannot be verified. CDR1 and CDR2 from the germline V gene are MNHNS and SASEGT. The CDR3 runs to 13 residues. The chain's CDR3 is CASASGGSLSYTF.

The rearrangement joins TRBV5-1 to TRBJ2-7; TCRdb proposes TRBD2, but this gene call is untestable without DNA. CDR3 length equals 14 residues. Germline CDR1 and CDR2: SGHRS and YFSETQ. CDR3 amino acids: CASSIGLGSNEQYF.

CDR3 sequence reads: CASSPGVSGSLNYGYTF. The chain recombines TRBV5-1 with TRBJ1-2; without DNA, the TCRdb call of TRBD1 cannot be checked. CDR1 SGHRS and CDR2 YFSETQ come from the germline V gene. The CDR3 sequence is 17 residues long.